This TCR beta chain was recovered during a study of patients and donors after allogeneic stem cell transplantation. This clonotype was counted ten times or more. TCRdb reprocessed the RT-PCR reads with MiXCR, giving one entry per CDR3 protein. The data contain about a million distinct CDR3 sequences, about a sixth of them singletons. The CDR3 sequence is 15 residues long. Per germline, CDR1 LNHDA and CDR2 SQIVND (reference sequence). V was clipped by 3 bases and J by 13 bases, with 19 bases between them. The J gene is TRBJ1-6, the V gene TRBV19; D unclear. Input material: blood, either unsorted or a sorted T cell fraction (not recorded which). The receptor was isolated from a human donor who was either an allogeneic HSCT recipient or a stem cell or donor lymphocyte infusion donor (not recorded which). It is not recorded whose cells these are; they may come from a transplant donor. The CDR3 nucleotides read TGTGCCAGTAGTATGGGTCACCAAGGGTTCTCGCCCCTCCACTTT. Amino acids: CASSMGHQGFSPLHF.